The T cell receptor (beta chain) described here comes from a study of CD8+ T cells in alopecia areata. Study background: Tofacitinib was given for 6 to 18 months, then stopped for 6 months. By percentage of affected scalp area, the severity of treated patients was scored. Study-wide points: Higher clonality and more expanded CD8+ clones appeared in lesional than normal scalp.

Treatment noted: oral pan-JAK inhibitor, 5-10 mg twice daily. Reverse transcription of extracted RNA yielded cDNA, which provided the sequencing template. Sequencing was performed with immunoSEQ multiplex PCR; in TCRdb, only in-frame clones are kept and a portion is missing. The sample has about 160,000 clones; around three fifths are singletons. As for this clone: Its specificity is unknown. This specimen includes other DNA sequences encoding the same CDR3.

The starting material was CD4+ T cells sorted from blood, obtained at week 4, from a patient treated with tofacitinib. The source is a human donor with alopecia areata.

The CDR3: CSVGNTEAFF. For the CDR3, the DNA is TGCAGCGTGGGAAACACTGAAGCTTTCTTT. J is TRBJ1-1 and V is TRBV29-1; D is ambiguous. CDR1 and CDR2 (germline): SQVTM, ANQGSEA. This CDR3 is built from 10 residues. Between the trimmed V and J ends, which lost 6 bases and 2 bases, there was a span of 4 bases.